Included here is one T cell receptor beta chain sequence, with context. Its recognized antigen is unknown. No base qualities exist here, and no much larger clone lies one base off it. This entry belongs to a study of T cell responses to AZD1222 COVID-19 vaccine (dated by TCRdb to about 2021). Notes on the research overall: A total of more than 230 trial participants underwent TCR sequencing, of whom some 210 received two doses of AZD1222 and 26 received two doses of the MenACWY control vaccine. Trial participants were enrolled into age subgroups of 18-55, 56-69 and 70-plus years, which contained approximately 150, 28 and 58 TCR-sequenced participants, respectively.

The paper's findings and limits, for the study overall: Because no samples from the day 14 peak response were available, repertoires could be characterized only after the peak T cell response. Most participants were white British and females outnumbered males, and the authors suggested that clonal diversity may have been underestimated. Conclusions about previously exposed vaccinees are limited, since just five to seven AZD1222 recipients were seropositive for SARS-CoV-2 at baseline. In the small 56-69-year group, the increase in depth fell short of significance, most likely because of low power. Vaccine-associated CD4 TCRs spanned the whole spike protein, with dominant responses in regions 160-218 and 743-854. After two AZD1222 doses, spike-specific TCR breadth and depth were significantly higher than at day 0 and than in MenACWY recipients. Nearly half of unique spike-specific TCRs reportedly recognized epitopes outside regions mutated in the B.1.351 and B.1.1.7 variants.

The label giving this sample's time point can be read as: about 28 days (+/-7) after the second vaccine dose. Explained via the paper, the treatment or condition label denotes: meningococcal conjugate vaccine given as trial control. The vaccinee samples were drawn from two UK trials, COV001 and COV002, one of which was a single-blind randomized controlled phase 2/3 trial testing AZD1222 (ChAdOx1 nCoV-19) in healthy adults. For TCRbeta chain sequencing, PBMC samples from trial participants were taken at day 0 and at day 28 after the second dose. The CDR3 regions of human TCRbeta chains were subjected to immunosequencing. As for the original processing: TCRs in the repertoires were matched against a reference library of SARS-CoV-2-specific TCRs that had been generated with the MIRA antigen-specificity platform. Breadth meant the fraction of unique TCRs that were SARS-CoV-2-associated, whereas depth meant the fraction of total T cells that were SARS-CoV-2-associated. Using the MIRA data, each spike-specific TCR was assigned both to the spike region to which the TCR was reactive and to a CD4 or CD8 class. Log10-transformed breadth and depth values were compared by one-way ANOVA with Sidak's multiple comparisons tests. TCRdb holds this immuneACCESS table with in-frame rearrangements only. Some clones are missing; in checked studies, unresolved V genes explain under half, and the rest has no known cause. The V and J calls and clone size come from that table; D and trimming were worked out from the DNA. The sample table lists approximately 200,000 clones, around 94% of them with a count of one. The top ten clones comprise around 1.5% of the sample.

The CDR3, from cysteine to phenylalanine, totals 14 residues. Of all the DNA, just the CDR3 is kept, 42 bases in frame from base 1. The CDR1 and CDR2 encoded by the germline V gene (reference sequence) are SEHNR and FQNEAQ. The junction shows trimming of 5 bases on V and 1 base on J, plus 9 bases between the germline ends. The receptor comes from an adult who received the MenACWY meningococcal vaccine as a control. Specimen: peripheral blood, collected 28 days after the second dose of the MenACWY control vaccine. The sequence joins TRBV7-9 to TRBJ2-1; the D segment cannot be called with confidence. The CDR3 protein sequence reads: CASSPRRSYNEQFF. The nucleotide sequence reads as follows: TGTGCCAGCAGCCCGAGGCGATCCTACAATGAGCAGTTCTTC. Supplemented by the reference TRBV7-9 and TRBJ2-1 proteins around the CDR3, the complete variable domain is DTGVSQNPRHKITKRGQNVTFRCDPISEHNRLYWYRQTLGQGPEFLTYFQNEAQLEKSRLLSDRFSAERPKGSFSTLEIQRTEQGDSAMYLCASSPRRSYNEQFFGPGTRLTVL.